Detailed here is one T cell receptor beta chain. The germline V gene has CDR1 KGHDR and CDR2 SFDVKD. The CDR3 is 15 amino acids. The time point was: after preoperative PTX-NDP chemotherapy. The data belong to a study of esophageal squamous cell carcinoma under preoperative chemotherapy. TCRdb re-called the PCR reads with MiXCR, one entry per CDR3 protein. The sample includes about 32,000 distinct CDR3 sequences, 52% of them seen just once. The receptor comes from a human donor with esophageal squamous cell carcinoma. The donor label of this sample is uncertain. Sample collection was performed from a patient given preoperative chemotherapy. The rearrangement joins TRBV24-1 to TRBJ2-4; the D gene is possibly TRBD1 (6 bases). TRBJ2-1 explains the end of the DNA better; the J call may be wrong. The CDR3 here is CATGLGGREQETQFF. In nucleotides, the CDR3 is TGTGCCACGGGGCTTGGGGGCAGGGAACAAGAGACCCAGTTCTTC.